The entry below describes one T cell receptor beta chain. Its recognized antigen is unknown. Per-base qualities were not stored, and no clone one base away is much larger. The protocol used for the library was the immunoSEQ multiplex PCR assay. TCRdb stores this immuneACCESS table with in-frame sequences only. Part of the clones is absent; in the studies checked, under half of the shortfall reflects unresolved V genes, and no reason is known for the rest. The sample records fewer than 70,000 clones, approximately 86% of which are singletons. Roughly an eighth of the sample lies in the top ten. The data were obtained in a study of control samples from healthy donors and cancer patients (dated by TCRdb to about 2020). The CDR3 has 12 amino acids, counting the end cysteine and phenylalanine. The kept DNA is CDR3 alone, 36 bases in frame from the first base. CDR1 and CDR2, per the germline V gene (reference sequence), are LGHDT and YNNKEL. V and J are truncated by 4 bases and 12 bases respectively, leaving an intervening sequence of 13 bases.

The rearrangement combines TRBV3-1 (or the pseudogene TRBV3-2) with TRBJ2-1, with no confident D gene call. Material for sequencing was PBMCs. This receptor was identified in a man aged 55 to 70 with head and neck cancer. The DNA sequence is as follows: TGTGCCAGCAGCCTGGACCCACTCGCGCAGTTCTTC. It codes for CASSLDPLAQFF.